This T cell receptor (beta chain) was sequenced for a study of graft-versus-host responses after intestinal transplantation. Whole-study context: Tacrolimus and steroids were given for about 3 years to all recipients after anti-thymocyte globulin induction.

The protocol was immunoSEQ multiplex PCR, while the TCRdb copy is restricted to in-frame clones and leaves out a portion. The sample includes approximately 9,100 clones, about 96% seen only once; the top ten take approximately 16%. The CDR3 is made up of 15 amino acids. V lost 3 bases, J lost 2 bases, and 2 bases stayed unmatched. Germline assignment: CDR1 MDHEN and CDR2 SYDVKM. V usage is TRBV28 and J usage is TRBJ1-5; 9 positions agree with TRBD1. The clonotype comes from a human patient who received an intestinal transplant, so some T cells may come from the graft donor. This sample comprised bone marrow, obtained roughly 540 days after intestinal transplantation. CDR3 sequence reads: CASSLGQGGNQPQHF. The CDR3 nucleotides read TGTGCCAGCAGTTTGGGACAGGGAGGCAATCAGCCCCAGCATTTT.